This entry lists 20 T cell receptor beta chains sequenced from one sample in a study of vaccination effects on CD4 cells after COVID-19. The table came from immunoSEQ multiplex PCR; TCRdb's copy has only in-frame clones and leaves some out. Of more than 60,000 clones in the sample, around 70% were seen once. Following a 10-day culture, CD4+ T cells were purified. As their vaccination, participants received two doses of either BNT162b2 or mRNA-1273. The antigens these receptors bind are not known. Sequencing used CD4+ T cells from PBMCs cultured without peptide, obtained after COVID-19 vaccination. The receptors come from a human donor who received a COVID-19 vaccine.

This clone has just one count. V and J are TRBV4-2 and TRBJ1-5; unclear D gene. The CDR3 covers 16 residues. Looked up from germline, CDR1 is LGHNA and CDR2 is YNFKEQ. Trimming took off 1 base at V and 3 bases at J, with 13 bases between the two ends. CDR3: CASSQAGAGSNQPQHF. The CDR3 DNA is TGTGCCAGCAGCCAAGCAGGAGCGGGTTCCAATCAGCCCCAGCATTTT.

The V and J genes are TRBV24-1 and TRBJ2-1; 11 bases are shared with TRBD2. Looked up from germline, CDR1 is KGHDR and CDR2 is SFDVKD. The V gene end was trimmed by 5 bases and the J gene end by 2 bases; junction bases not matched to a gene: 10. This CDR3 comprises 18 residues. The CDR3 sequence is CATSGRGIAGGTYNEQFF. CDR3 DNA sequence: TGTGCCACCAGTGGGAGGGGGATAGCGGGGGGGACCTACAATGAGCAGTTCTTC.

This clone has just a few counts. The gene calls are TRBV4-2 and TRBJ1-1; 9 bases fit TRBD1. J was trimmed by 4 bases and V by 2 bases; bases with no gene match: 5. From germline, CDR1 is LGHNA and CDR2 YNFKEQ. This CDR3 comprises 15 residues. CDR3 sequence (DNA): TGTGCCAGCAGCCAACTCGGACAGGGGAGCACTGAAGCTTTCTTT. It translates to CASSQLGQGSTEAFF.

V gene TRBV7-2 combines with J gene TRBJ2-7; a weak D match, TRBD2 (6 bases). This CDR3 has 13 amino acids. V gave up 1 base and J gave up 7 bases, with 11 bases separating them. Germline CDR1 is SGHTA and CDR2 is FQGNSA. The CDR3 sequence: CASSLVRAGEQYV. The DNA for the CDR3 is TGTGCCAGCAGCTTAGTGCGGGCGGGGGAGCAGTACGTC.

This clone was detected only a few times. This chain joins TRBV5-1 and TRBJ2-1; the D gene is possibly TRBD2 (5 bases). Germline V gives CDR1 SGHRS, CDR2 YFSETQ. Trimming took 0 bases from V and 9 from J, leaving 13 bases between them. There are 14 residues in the CDR3. CDR3: CASSLAVVGLEQFF. Here the CDR3 DNA reads TGCGCCAGCAGCTTGGCGGTTGTCGGACTTGAGCAGTTCTTC.

V usage is TRBV6-2 or TRBV6-3 and J usage is TRBJ2-7, with TRBD1 as a possible D gene (5 bases). The CDR3 length is 12 residues. V gave up 0 bases and J gave up 13 bases, with 13 bases separating them. From germline, CDR1 is MNHEY and CDR2 SVGEGT. CDR3 sequence (DNA): TGTGCCAGCAGTTACTCGGGTGGCAGGGCATACGTC. Translating it yields CASSYSGGRAYV.

This clone was detected a few times. The gene calls are TRBV7-8 and TRBJ2-7; 9 bases map to TRBD2. Germline assignment: CDR1 SGHVS and CDR2 FQNEAQ. CDR3 length: 16 amino acids. The V and J ends lost 4 bases and 0 bases, in that order; junction bases with no gene match: 7. The CDR3 coding sequence is TGTGCCAGCAGCTCTGGTCTAGCGGGGAACTCCTACGAGCAGTACGTC. It yields the protein CASSSGLAGNSYEQYV.

This chain joins TRBV9 and TRBJ2-3, with 8 bases that match TRBD2. V lost 5 bases and J lost 5; bases outside the gene matches: 10. Germline V gene lookup returns CDR1 SGDLS and CDR2 YYNGEE. This CDR3 region has 15 residues. The CDR3 region is CASSVSGTQGDTQYF. The CDR3 DNA follows: TGTGCCAGCAGTGTTAGCGGGACCCAGGGAGATACGCAGTATTTT. Filled out from reference TRBV9 and TRBJ2-3, the complete variable domain reads DSGVTQTPKHLITATGQRVTLRCSPRSGDLSVYWYQQSLDQGLQFLIQYYNGEERAKGNILERFSAQQFPDLHSELNLSSLELGDSALYFCASSVSGTQGDTQYFGPGTRLTVL.

V is TRBV18 and J is TRBJ1-1, with no clear D. Trimming shortened V by 0 bases and J by 1 base, and 6 bases separated the two germline ends. The length of the CDR3 is 14 residues. Germline assignment: CDR1 KGHSH and CDR2 LQKENI. The CDR3 region has the DNA TGTGCCAGCTCACCACCGAGCCGGAACACTGAAGCTTTCTTT. Translated, it gives CASSPPSRNTEAFF. Complete variable domain (other parts from reference TRBV18 and TRBJ1-1): NAGVMQNPRHLVRRRGQEARLRCSPMKGHSHVYWYRQLPEEGLKFMVYLQKENIIDESGMPKERFSAEFPKEGPSILRIQQVVRGDSAAYFCASSPPSRNTEAFFGQGTRLTVV.

In regard to this clone: The same CDR3 arises from other DNA sequences in this sample as well. The chain is built from TRBV18 and TRBJ1-2, with 10 nucleotides matching TRBD1. CDR1 and CDR2 (germline): KGHSH, LQKENI. J lost 2 bases, V lost 2 bases, and 2 bases had no gene match. The CDR3 consists of 15 residues. The chain's CDR3 is CASSPGQGGNYGYTF. The CDR3 coding sequence is TGTGCCAGCTCACCAGGACAGGGGGGGAACTATGGCTACACCTTC.

This sequence joins TRBV24-1 and TRBJ2-2; 8 positions agree with TRBD1. Germline CDR1 and CDR2: KGHDR and SFDVKD. The V segment lost 8 bases and the J segment 7 bases; nucleotides outside the gene matches: 8. The CDR3 runs 14 residues. DNA of the CDR3: TGTGCCACCAATGCCGGACAGGGTATCGGGGAGCTGTTTTTT. Protein: CATNAGQGIGELFF.

The rearrangement uses TRBV29-1 and TRBJ1-2; the D gene is possibly TRBD1 (6 bases). The CDR3 totals 13 residues. V gave up 4 bases and J gave up 2 bases, with 11 bases separating them. Germline V lookup: CDR1 SQVTM, CDR2 ANQGSEA. CDR3 residues: CSVVPDSNYGYTF. In DNA form, the CDR3 reads TGCAGCGTTGTGCCGGACAGCAACTATGGCTACACCTTC.

This clone turned up a few times. The CDR3 region is CASSLGVGQQFF. In DNA form, the CDR3 reads TGTGCCAGCAGCCTGGGTGTAGGGCAGCAGTTCTTC. This sequence joins TRBV21-1 and TRBJ2-1. TRBV21-1 corresponds to a pseudogene. The CDR3 contains 12 residues.

The chain has TRBV5-1 and TRBJ2-7; D may correspond to TRBD1 or TRBD2 (5 bases each). The length of the CDR3 is 12 residues. V was pared by 8 bases and J by 5 bases, with 14 bases between. Germline V lookup: CDR1 SGHRS, CDR2 YFSETQ. Here the CDR3 DNA reads TGCGCCAGGGGGACCCCCAGGGACGAGCAGTACGTC. It translates to CARGTPRDEQYV.

The J gene is TRBJ2-1, the V gene TRBV20-1, with TRBD2 matching over 8 bases. J lost 9 bases, V lost 3 bases, and 10 bases had no gene match. The germline V gene encodes CDR1 DFQATT and CDR2 SNEGSKA (reference sequence). CDR3 length equals 14 residues. The CDR3 sequence is CSASVSGGFVEQFF. The CDR3 nucleotides read TGCAGTGCTAGTGTATCGGGGGGGTTCGTTGAGCAGTTCTTC.

This clone was counted only a few times. The rearrangement uses TRBV18 and TRBJ1-5; no definite D call. Between the trimmed V and J ends, which lost 3 bases and 5 bases, there was a span of 5 bases. This CDR3 region has 12 residues. Per germline, CDR1 KGHSH and CDR2 LQKENI. CDR3 sequence reads: CASSPGDQPQHF. DNA of the CDR3: TGTGCCAGCTCACCGGGTGATCAGCCCCAGCATTTT.

The rearrangement links TRBV30 to TRBJ1-1; D uncertain. CDR3 length equals 14 residues. Germline V CDR1 and CDR2: GTSNPN, SVGIG (reference sequence). The germline V and J ends were trimmed by 2 bases and 1 base, with 11 bases remaining between them. CDR3 nucleotide sequence: TGTGCCTGGAGTCTCGCCCTCGGGAACACTGAAGCTTTCTTT. Amino acid sequence: CAWSLALGNTEAFF.

The V gene is TRBV5-1, the J gene TRBJ2-3; D is unclear. The CDR3 has 11 amino acids. Germline CDR1 SGHRS, CDR2 YFSETQ. Trimming removed 5 bases from V and 2 bases from J, with 3 bases in between. The CDR3 DNA follows: TGCGCCAGCAGAAACACAGATACGCAGTATTTT. This gives the protein CASRNTDTQYF.

This clone is a singleton in its sample. The V and J genes are TRBV3-1 (or the pseudogene TRBV3-2) and TRBJ1-3; D gene ambiguous. Germline V lookup: CDR1 LGHDT, CDR2 YNNKEL (reference sequence). The CDR3 has 14 amino acids. Trimming took 2 bases from V and 4 from J, leaving 9 bases between them. CDR3 sequence: CASSQPGGGNTIYF. CDR3 nucleotides: TGTGCCAGCAGCCAACCCGGCGGGGGAAACACCATATATTTT.

The V gene is TRBV7-3, the J gene TRBJ2-2; a possible D gene is TRBD2 (6 bases). CDR1 is SGHTA, CDR2 FQGTGA, per germline. V shed 6 bases and J shed 5 bases, with 13 bases lying between them. The CDR3 consists of 14 residues. The CDR3 protein is CASRRGGGTGELFF. The CDR3 DNA follows: TGTGCCAGCAGGCGGGGTGGGGGAACCGGGGAGCTGTTTTTT.